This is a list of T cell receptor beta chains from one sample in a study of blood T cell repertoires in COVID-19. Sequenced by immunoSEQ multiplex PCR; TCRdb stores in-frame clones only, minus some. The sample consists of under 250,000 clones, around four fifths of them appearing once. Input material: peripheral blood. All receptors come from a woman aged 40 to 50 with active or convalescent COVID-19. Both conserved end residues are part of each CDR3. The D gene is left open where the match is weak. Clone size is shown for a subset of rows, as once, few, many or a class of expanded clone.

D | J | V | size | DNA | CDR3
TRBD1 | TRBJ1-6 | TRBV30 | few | TGTGCCTGGAGTGTAAAATGGACAGGGGGAGGTCCCCTCCACTTT | CAWSVKWTGGGPLHF
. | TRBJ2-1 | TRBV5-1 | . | TGCGCCAGCAGCTTGCCCTCCGCGGTAGGAGCCAATGAGCAGTTCTTC | CASSLPSAVGANEQFF
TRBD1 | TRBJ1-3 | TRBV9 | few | TGTGCCAGCAGCCCACAAACAGGGGTCGCTGGAAACACCATATATTTT | CASSPQTGVAGNTIYF
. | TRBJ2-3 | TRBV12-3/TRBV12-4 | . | TGTGCCAGCAAACCAGAAGTATATACGCAGTATTTT | CASKPEVYTQYF
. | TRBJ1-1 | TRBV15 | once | TGTGCCACCAGCAGAGATCAGGGGTTTGAGAACACTGAAGCTTTCTTT | CATSRDQGFENTEAFF
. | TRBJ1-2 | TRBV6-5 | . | TGTGCCAGCAGTTCCGGGTCAAGGGGCTATGGCTACACCTTC | CASSSGSRGYGYTF
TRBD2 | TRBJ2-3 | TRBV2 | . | TGTGCCAGCAGTGTTGGTCTAGCGGTAGATACGCAGTATTTT | CASSVGLAVDTQYF
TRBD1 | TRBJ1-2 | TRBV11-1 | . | TGTGCCAGCAGCGTGGGACAGACCTATGGCTACACCTTC | CASSVGQTYGYTF
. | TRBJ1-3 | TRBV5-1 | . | TGCGCCAGCAGCTTGGAGATGACAGGCTTAGGAAACACCATATATTTT | CASSLEMTGLGNTIYF
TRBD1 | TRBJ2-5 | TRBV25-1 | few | TGTGCCAGCAGCGCCACTTTTGTGACAGGGGTAGAGACCCAGTACTTC | CASSATFVTGVETQYF
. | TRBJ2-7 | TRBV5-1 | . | TGCGCCAGCAGCTTGGGTTACTCGGGAGAAACCTACGAGCAGTACTTC | CASSLGYSGETYEQYF
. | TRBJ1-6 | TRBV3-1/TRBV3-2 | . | TGTGCCAGCAGCCAAGTGGGGTTGGGGAGCTCCTATAATTCACCCCTCCACTTT | CASSQVGLGSSYNSPLHF
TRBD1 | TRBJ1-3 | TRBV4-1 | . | TGCGCCAGCAGCCGTACGGGACAGGGGTCTGGAAACACCATATATTTT | CASSRTGQGSGNTIYF
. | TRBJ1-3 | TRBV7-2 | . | TGTGCCAGCAGCTTAGACTCAGGAAACACCATATATTTT | CASSLDSGNTIYF
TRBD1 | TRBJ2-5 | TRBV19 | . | TGTGCCAGTACCCCGGACAGGGGAAAAGAGACCCAGTACTTC | CASTPDRGKETQYF
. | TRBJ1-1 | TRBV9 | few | TGTGCCAGCAGCGTAGCTACTACAGGGAGGGGGAACGCTGAAGCTTTCTTT | CASSVATTGRGNAEAFF
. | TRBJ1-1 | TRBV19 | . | TGTGCCAGTAGTACGGGTAACAGGGCCGCTTTCTTT | CASSTGNRAAFF
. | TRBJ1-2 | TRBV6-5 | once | TGTGCCAGCAGTCTATGGGGGCCTGGGGGCTACACCTTC | CASSLWGPGGYTF
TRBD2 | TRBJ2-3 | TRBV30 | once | TGTGCCCGCGACGTGGGCCGGGGGGCAGATACGCAGTATTTT | CARDVGRGADTQYF
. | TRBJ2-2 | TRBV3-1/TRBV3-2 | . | TGTGCCAGCAGCCAAGATAGCGTTTACGGGGAGCTGTTTTTT | CASSQDSVYGELFF
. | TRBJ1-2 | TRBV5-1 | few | TGCGCCAGCGGGGGGGCATCGGATGGCTACACCTTC | CASGGASDGYTF
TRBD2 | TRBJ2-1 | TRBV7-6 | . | TGTGCCAGCAGCTTACTTCTAGCGGGAGGGCCAGGGGATGAGCAGTTCTTC | CASSLLLAGGPGDEQFF
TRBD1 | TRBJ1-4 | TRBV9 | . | TGTGCCAGCAGCTCGACAGGGATGGTAGGTGAAAAACTGTTTTTT | CASSSTGMVGEKLFF
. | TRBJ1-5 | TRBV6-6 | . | TGTGCCAGCAGTTCACAGGGTGGCAATCAGCCCCAGCATTTT | CASSSQGGNQPQHF
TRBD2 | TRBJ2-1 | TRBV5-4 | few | TGTGCCAGCAGCCCGAGACTAGCGGGGGGAGGAGATGAGCAGTTCTTC | CASSPRLAGGGDEQFF
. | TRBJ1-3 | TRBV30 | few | TGTGCCTGGAACCCAGGGGCGAACTCTGGAAACACCATATATTTT | CAWNPGANSGNTIYF
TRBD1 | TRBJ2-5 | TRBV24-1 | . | TGTGCCACCAGTGACACCGACAGGGGAAGGGAGACCCAGTACTTC | CATSDTDRGRETQYF
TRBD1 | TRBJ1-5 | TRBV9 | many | TGTGCCAGCAGCGTAGTCGGGACAGGGATAATCTTCGATCAGCCCCAGCATTTT | CASSVVGTGIIFDQPQHF
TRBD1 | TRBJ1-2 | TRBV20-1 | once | TGCAGTGCTAGTGGGGGACAGAACTATGGCTACACCTTC | CSASGGQNYGYTF
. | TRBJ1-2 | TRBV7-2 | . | TGTGCCAGCACCGCCGACGGGTATAACTATGGCTACACCTTC | CASTADGYNYGYTF
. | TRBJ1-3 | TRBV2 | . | TGTGCCAGCAGGTCGACAGCAGGCTCTGGAAACACCATATATTTT | CASRSTAGSGNTIYF
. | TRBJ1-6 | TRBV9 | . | TGTGCCAGCAGCGCATTGGACAGCAATAATTCACCCCTCCACTTT | CASSALDSNNSPLHF
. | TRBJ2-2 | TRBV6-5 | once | TGTGCCAGCAGTTACTCTCTCGGGGGCACCGGGGAGCTGTTTTTT | CASSYSLGGTGELFF
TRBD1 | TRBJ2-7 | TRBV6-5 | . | TGTGCCAGCAGTAGAACAGGGGGCTCCTACGAGCAGTACTTC | CASSRTGGSYEQYF
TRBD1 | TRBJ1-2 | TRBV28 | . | TGTGCCAGCAGTTTGACGGGACAGGGATATGGCTACACCTTC | CASSLTGQGYGYTF
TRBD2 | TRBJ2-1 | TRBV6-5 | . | TGTGCCAGCAGCAGCGGGGGGGCCTGGGATGAGCAGTTCTTC | CASSSGGAWDEQFF
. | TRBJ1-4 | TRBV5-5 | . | TGTGCCAGCAGCCCGATGGGCCTCGGACAGGAAAAACTGTTTTTT | CASSPMGLGQEKLFF
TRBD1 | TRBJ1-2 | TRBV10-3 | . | TGTGCCGTCACACCGGGACAGGGGGAAGATGGCTACACCTTC | CAVTPGQGEDGYTF
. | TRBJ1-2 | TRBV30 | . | TGTGCCTGGAGTGCAGGGGTAAACTATGGCTACACCTTC | CAWSAGVNYGYTF
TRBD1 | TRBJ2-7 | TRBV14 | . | TGTGCCAGCAGCCCCCGGGACAGGGGTTTAGAGCAGTACTTC | CASSPRDRGLEQYF
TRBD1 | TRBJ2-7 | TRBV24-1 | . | TGTGCCACCAGTGCAGGGGGCGCTTTGTACGAGCAGTACTTC | CATSAGGALYEQYF
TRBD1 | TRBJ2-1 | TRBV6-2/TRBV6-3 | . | TGTGCCAGCAGTCGCCGACAGGGATCGGCAAGGCAGTTCTTC | CASSRRQGSARQFF
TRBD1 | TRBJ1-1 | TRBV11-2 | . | TGTGCCAGCAGCGCAAGGACAGGGAACACTGAAGCTTTCTTT | CASSARTGNTEAFF
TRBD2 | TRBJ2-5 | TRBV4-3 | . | TGCGCCAGCAGCCAAGGGAAGGGACTAGCGTCCCAAGAGACCCAGTACTTC | CASSQGKGLASQETQYF
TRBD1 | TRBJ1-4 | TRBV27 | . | TGTGCCAGCAGTATACCGGGACAGGGGATGGAAAAACTGTTTTTT | CASSIPGQGMEKLFF
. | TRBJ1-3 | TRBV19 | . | TGTGCCAGTACTTCTCCGGGACAAAAAAACTCTGGAAACACCATATATTTT | CASTSPGQKNSGNTIYF
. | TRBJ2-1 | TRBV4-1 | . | TGCGCCAGCAGCCCCTTATTGTCGGGGGTGGGCTCCTACAATGAGCAGTTCTTC | CASSPLLSGVGSYNEQFF
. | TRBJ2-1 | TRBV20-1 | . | TGCAGTGCTAGAGTCCGCAATGAGCAGTTCTTC | CSARVRNEQFF
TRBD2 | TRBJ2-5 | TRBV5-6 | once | TGTGCCAGCAGCTTTCGACTAGCGGGGGGGCAAGAGACCCAGTACTTC | CASSFRLAGGQETQYF
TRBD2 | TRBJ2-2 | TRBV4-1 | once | TGCGCCAGCAGGCGGGACTTACTAGCGGGTAGAACCGGGGAGCTGTTTTTT | CASRRDLLAGRTGELFF
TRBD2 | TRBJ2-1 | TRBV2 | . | TGTGCCAGCAGTACGACTAGCGGGAGGTACAGCTCCTACAATGAGCAGTTCTTC | CASSTTSGRYSSYNEQFF
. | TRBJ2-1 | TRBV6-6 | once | TGTGCCAGCAGCGTCGGACTAACTGAGCAGTTCTTC | CASSVGLTEQFF
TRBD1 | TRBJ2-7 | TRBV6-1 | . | TGTGCCAGCAGTGAAAGGGGACAGGCCTCATCCGAGCAGTACTTC | CASSERGQASSEQYF
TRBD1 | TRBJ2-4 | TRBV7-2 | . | TGTGCCAGCAGCCCCGGACAGGGGGTGGCCAAAAACATTCAGTACTTC | CASSPGQGVAKNIQYF
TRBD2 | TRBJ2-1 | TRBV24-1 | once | TGTGCCACCAGTTTCAGCGGGGGGACTGAGCAGTTCTTC | CATSFSGGTEQFF
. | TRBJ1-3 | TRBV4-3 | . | TGCGCCAGCAGCCAAGATCGGGACATCTCTGGAAACACCATATATTTT | CASSQDRDISGNTIYF